This passage covers 5 T cell receptor beta chains from one sample sequenced in a study of blood T cell repertoires in COVID-19. This table comes from immunoSEQ multiplex PCR, and its TCRdb copy is limited to in-frame clones, with some not included. The sample has hundreds of thousands of clones, roughly 86% seen once. The sequenced sample was PBMCs or T cells enriched from blood (not recorded which). Receptors originate from a woman aged 30 to 39 who had recovered from COVID-19.

The V gene is TRBV29-1, the J gene TRBJ1-4; the match to TRBD1 covers 7 bases. Trimming at V came to 4 bases and at J to 3 bases, leaving 2 bases not matched to a gene. The CDR3 contains 13 residues. Germline values: CDR1 SQVTM, CDR2 ANQGSEA. CDR3 sequence: CSVGDSPNEKLFF. The CDR3 DNA reads TGCAGCGTTGGGGACAGCCCTAATGAAAAACTGTTTTTT.

This rearrangement joins TRBV11-2 to TRBJ2-7; tentatively, D is TRBD2 (6 bases). Trimming pared 1 base from V and 4 bases from J, leaving 17 bases between. CDR3 length equals 16 residues. The germline gives CDR1 SGHAT, CDR2 FQNNGV. The CDR3 DNA reads TGTGCCAGCAGCTTAGCCCCTGGCGGGGCGCCATACGAGCAGTACTTC. Protein: CASSLAPGGAPYEQYF.

The rearrangement links TRBV28 to TRBJ2-7, with D maybe TRBD2 (5 bases). The germline V gene has CDR1 MDHEN and CDR2 SYDVKM. There are 14 residues in the CDR3. Trimming left V 8 bases short and J 6 bases short, with 20 bases between. CDR3 DNA sequence: TGTGCCAGCGTTCATCCCCAACTAGAAAGCGAGCAGTACTTC. Amino acid sequence: CASVHPQLESEQYF. Variable domain in full (rest from reference TRBV28 and TRBJ2-7): DVKVTQSSRYLVKRTGEKVFLECVQDMDHENMFWYRQDPGLGLRLIYFSYDVKMKEKGDIPEGYSVSREKKERFSLILESASTNQTSMYLCASVHPQLESEQYFGPGTRLTVT.

This clone was seen a few times. The J gene is TRBJ1-6, the V gene TRBV28, with 8 bases that match TRBD1. Germline CDR1 is MDHEN and CDR2 is SYDVKM. After removal of 3 bases from V and 10 bases from J, the junction contained 8 bases not matched to a gene. This CDR3 comprises 15 residues. CDR3 in amino acids: CASSFVVRQGSPLHF. The DNA for the CDR3 is TGTGCCAGCAGTTTTGTGGTGCGACAGGGGTCACCCCTCCACTTT. Full variable domain (remainder filled in from reference TRBV28 and TRBJ1-6): DVKVTQSSRYLVKRTGEKVFLECVQDMDHENMFWYRQDPGLGLRLIYFSYDVKMKEKGDIPEGYSVSREKKERFSLILESASTNQTSMYLCASSFVVRQGSPLHFGNGTRLTVT.

This clone was seen a handful of times. The J gene is TRBJ2-3, the V gene TRBV6-5, with 10 bases matching TRBD1. Germline V gene lookup returns CDR1 MNHEY and CDR2 SVGAGI. This CDR3 comprises 15 residues. V gave up 6 bases and J gave up 3 bases; unmatched junction bases: 6. Here the CDR3 DNA reads TGTGCCAGCAGCCCCGGGACAGGGGAAACAGATACGCAGTATTTT. The encoded protein is CASSPGTGETDTQYF.